This TCR beta chain came from a study of identical twins. With template switching, a universal primer site was added, and the cDNA carried unique molecular identifiers. A single record per CDR3 protein comes from TCRdb applying MiXCR to the 5' RACE reads. This table holds 400,000 to 550,000 distinct CDR3 sequences, around 20% found once. Trimming removed 5 bases from V and 5 bases from J; junction bases left unmatched: 11. The CDR3 spans 15 residues. CDR1 is MNHEY and CDR2 is SVGEGT in the germline V gene. This clonotype was observed a few times. Its antigen remains unknown. Regarding the study as a whole: Twins' surplus sharing was weaker for beta out-of-frame sequences.

The same sample was also studied in work on T cells expressing NK-cell markers. From that second work: HCMV specificity of the expanded NKG2C+ T cell clones was not established.

This sequence joins TRBV6-2 or TRBV6-3 and TRBJ2-7; 8 positions match TRBD2. The sample taken for sequencing was CD4+ T cells sorted from blood. This TCR was sampled from a woman between 18 and 29 years old in good health. CDR3 DNA: TGTGCCAGCAGTCGGGTCCGGAGCGGGAGAGACGAGCAGTACTTC. This encodes CASSRVRSGRDEQYF.